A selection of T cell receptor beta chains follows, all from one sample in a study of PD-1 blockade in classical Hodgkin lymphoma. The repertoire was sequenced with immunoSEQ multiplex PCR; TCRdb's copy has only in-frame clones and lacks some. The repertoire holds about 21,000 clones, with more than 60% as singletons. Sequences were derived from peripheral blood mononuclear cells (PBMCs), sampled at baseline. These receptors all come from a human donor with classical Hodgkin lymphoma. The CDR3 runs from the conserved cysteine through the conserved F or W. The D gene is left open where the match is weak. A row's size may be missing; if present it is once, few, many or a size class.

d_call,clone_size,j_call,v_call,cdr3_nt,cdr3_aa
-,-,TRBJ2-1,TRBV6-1,TGTGCCGGCCAGGGGATGGGCGAGCAGTTCTTC,CAGQGMGEQFF
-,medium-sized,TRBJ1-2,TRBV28,TGTGCCAGCAGTTTGCGGGAGAGTGGCTACACCTTC,CASSLRESGYTF
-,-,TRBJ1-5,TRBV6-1,TGTGCCAGCCAAAATTGGGGCAATCAGCCCCAGCATTTT,CASQNWGNQPQHF
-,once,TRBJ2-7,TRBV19,TGTGCCAGTAGGGAGTCCACGGGACTGAGCTCCTACGAGCAGTACTTC,CASRESTGLSSYEQYF
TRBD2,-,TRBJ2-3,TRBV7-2,TGTGCCAGCAGCTGGGGACTAGCGCCAGATACGCAGTATTTT,CASSWGLAPDTQYF
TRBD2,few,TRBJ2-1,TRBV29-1,TGCAGCGTAGAGACCGGGACTAGCGGGAGGCGCGAGCAGTTCTTC,CSVETGTSGRREQFF
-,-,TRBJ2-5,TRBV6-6,TGTGCCAGCAGACTACCGACTGGAGAGACCCAGTACTTC,CASRLPTGETQYF
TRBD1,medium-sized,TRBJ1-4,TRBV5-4,TGTGCCAGCAGCTCGGGACAGGGCGGGAAAAAACTGTTTTTT,CASSSGQGGKKLFF
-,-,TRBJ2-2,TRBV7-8,TGTGCCAGCAGCTTAGGGCAGGCCTACACCGGGGAGCTGTTTTTT,CASSLGQAYTGELFF
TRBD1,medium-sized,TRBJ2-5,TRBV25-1,TGTGCCAGCAGCGCCGGGACAGGGGGGACGGGGACCCAGTACTTC,CASSAGTGGTGTQYF
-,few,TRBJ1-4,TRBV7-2,TGTGCCAGCACTCGGGGGAAGACACATGAAAAACTGTTTTTT,CASTRGKTHEKLFF
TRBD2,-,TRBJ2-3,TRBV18,TGTGCCAGCTCTCTCGTACTAGCGGGGGCCGGCCCCGATACGCAGTATTTT,CASSLVLAGAGPDTQYF
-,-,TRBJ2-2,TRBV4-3,TGCGCCAGCAGCCAAGTAGGCAGGGTTGGGGAGCTGTTTTTT,CASSQVGRVGELFF
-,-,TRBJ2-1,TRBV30,TGTGCCTGGAGGGACATGAGGGCTATCATCAATGAGCAGTTCTTC,CAWRDMRAIINEQFF
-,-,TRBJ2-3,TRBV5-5,TGTGCCAGCAACTGGGAAGGCGGCGCGACAGATACGCAGTATTTT,CASNWEGGATDTQYF
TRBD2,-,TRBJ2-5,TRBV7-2,TGTGCCAGCAGCCCAAGTCGGGGGGGAGGAGAGACCCAGTACTTC,CASSPSRGGGETQYF
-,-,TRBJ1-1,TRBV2,TGTGCCAGCACCGCTGGAACGATGAACACTGAAGCTTTCTTT,CASTAGTMNTEAFF
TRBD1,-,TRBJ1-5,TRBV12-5,TGTGCTAGTGGTTTGGCCCCCGGGACAGGGGCCTTATACAATCAGCCCCAGCATTTT,CASGLAPGTGALYNQPQHF
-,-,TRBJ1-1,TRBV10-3,TGTGCCATCAGCACGGGCGGACTGAACACTGAAGCTTTCTTT,CAISTGGLNTEAFF
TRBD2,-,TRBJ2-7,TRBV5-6,TGTGCCAGCAGCTTGGGAAGCGGGAGGGCCTGGCACGAGCAGTACTTC,CASSLGSGRAWHEQYF
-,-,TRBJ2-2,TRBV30,TGTGCCTGGAGTGCAGGGGCAGGCACCGGGGAGCTGTTTTTT,CAWSAGAGTGELFF
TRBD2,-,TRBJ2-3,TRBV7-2,TGTGCCAGCAGCTTACCAGCGGGGAGCACAGATACGCAGTATTTT,CASSLPAGSTDTQYF
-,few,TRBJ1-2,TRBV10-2,TGCGCCAGCAGTCCGGACTGGAACTATGGCTACACCTTC,CASSPDWNYGYTF
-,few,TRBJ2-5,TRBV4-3,TGCGCCAGCAGCCAAGACGGGGCTAGACAAGAGACCCAGTACTTC,CASSQDGARQETQYF
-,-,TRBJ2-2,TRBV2,TGTGCCAGCAGTCCCGGGACCTACACCGGGGAGCTGTTTTTT,CASSPGTYTGELFF
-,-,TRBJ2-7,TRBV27,TGTGCCAGCAGTTGGGCAGGGGTTGGATCCTACGAGCAGTACTTC,CASSWAGVGSYEQYF
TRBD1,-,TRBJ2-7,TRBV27,TGTGCCAGCAGACTGGACAGGACCTACGAGCAGTACTTC,CASRLDRTYEQYF
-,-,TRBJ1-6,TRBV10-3,TGTGCCATCAGTGAGGGGGAGGGGGCCCTCCACTTT,CAISEGEGALHF
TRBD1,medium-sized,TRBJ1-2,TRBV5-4,TGTGCCAGCAGCATGCGACAGGGAGACTATGGCTACACCTTC,CASSMRQGDYGYTF
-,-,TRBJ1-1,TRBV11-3,TGTGCCAGCAGCTTAGATCGACTGTCCGAAGCTTTCTTT,CASSLDRLSEAFF
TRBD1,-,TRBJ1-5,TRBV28,TGTGCCAGCGACCCGACAGGGAGGGATCAGCCCCAGCATTTT,CASDPTGRDQPQHF
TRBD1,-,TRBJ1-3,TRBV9,TGTGCCAGCAGCCAAAATACAGGGGGCACTGGAAACACCATATATTTT,CASSQNTGGTGNTIYF
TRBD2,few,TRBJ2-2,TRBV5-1,TGCGCCAGCAGCTTGTTAAGCGGGGTCGGGGAGCTGTTTTTT,CASSLLSGVGELFF
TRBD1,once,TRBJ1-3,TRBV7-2,TGTGCCAGCAGTTTGAGGGGGCTTGGAAACACCATATATTTT,CASSLRGLGNTIYF
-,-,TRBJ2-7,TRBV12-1,TGTGCCAGCAGCCCTTGTCCCTTGGACGAGCAGTACTTC,CASSPCPLDEQYF
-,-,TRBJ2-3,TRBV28,TGTGCCACCTATGACAGGACCGATACGCAGTATTTT,CATYDRTDTQYF
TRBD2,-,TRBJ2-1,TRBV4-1,TGCGCCAGCAGCCAAGAGCTCTCTGGGAGGGGCAGCTATGAGCAGTTCTTC,CASSQELSGRGSYEQFF
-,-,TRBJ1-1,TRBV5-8,TGTGCCAGCAGCTTGTACAGGCCCACAATGAACACTGAAGCTTTCTTT,CASSLYRPTMNTEAFF
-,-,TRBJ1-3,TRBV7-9,TGTGCCAGCATCAAGACAACTAGCTCTGGAAACACCATATATTTT,CASIKTTSSGNTIYF
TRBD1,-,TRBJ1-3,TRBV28,TGTGCCAGTTCAGACAGGGAAATCTCTGGAAACACCATATATTTT,CASSDREISGNTIYF
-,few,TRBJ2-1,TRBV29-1,TGCAGCGGGGGGGATTCCTACAATGAGCAGTTCTTC,CSGGDSYNEQFF
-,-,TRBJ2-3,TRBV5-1,TGCGCCAGCAGCTTGTTCTCTAGCACAGATACGCAGTATTTT,CASSLFSSTDTQYF
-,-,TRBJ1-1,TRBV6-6,TGTGCCAGCAGTTCCCCGACTCACACTGAAGCTTTCTTT,CASSSPTHTEAFF
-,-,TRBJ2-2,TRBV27,TGTGCCAGCCGCGGAGGGGCAAAGACCGGGGAGCTGTTTTTT,CASRGGAKTGELFF
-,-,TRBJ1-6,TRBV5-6,TGTGCCAGCAGGGGCAGTCATTCACCCCTCCACTTT,CASRGSHSPLHF
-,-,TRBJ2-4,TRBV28,TGTGCCAGCAGTCCCGGTGGGGGACAAAACATTCAGTACTTC,CASSPGGGQNIQYF
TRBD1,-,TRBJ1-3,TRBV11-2,TGTGCCAGCAGCGCCTGGGACAGGGGGCAGAACACCATATATTTT,CASSAWDRGQNTIYF
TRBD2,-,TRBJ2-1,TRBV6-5,TGTGCCAGCAGTTACTCCTCCGGGACTACCCAGACCCGGGAGTTCTTC,CASSYSSGTTQTREFF